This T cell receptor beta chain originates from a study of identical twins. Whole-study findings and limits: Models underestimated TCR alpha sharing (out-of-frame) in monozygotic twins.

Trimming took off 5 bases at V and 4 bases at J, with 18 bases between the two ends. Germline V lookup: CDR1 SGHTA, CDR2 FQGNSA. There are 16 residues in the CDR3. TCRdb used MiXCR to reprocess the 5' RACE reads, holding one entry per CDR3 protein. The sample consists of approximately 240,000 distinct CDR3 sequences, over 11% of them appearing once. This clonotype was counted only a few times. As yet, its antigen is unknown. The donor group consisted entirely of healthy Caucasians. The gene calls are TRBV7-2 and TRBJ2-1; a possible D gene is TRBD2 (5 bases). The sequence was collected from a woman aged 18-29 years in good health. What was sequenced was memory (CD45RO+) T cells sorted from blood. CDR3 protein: CASSTESRGLYNEQFF. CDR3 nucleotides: TGTGCCAGCAGCACGGAGAGTCGCGGACTGTACAATGAGCAGTTCTTC.